The 2 T cell receptor beta chains below come from one sample, sequenced in a study of regulatory T cells in long-lasting Graves disease. Construction of TCR beta libraries relied on iRepertoire HTBI primers and on Arm-PCR targeting CDR3 regions. In TCRdb, the multiplex PCR reads were re-called with MiXCR into one record per CDR3 protein. Here the sample spans 400,000 to 500,000 distinct CDR3 sequences, 14% being singletons. Time point indicated: newly diagnosed GD, antithyroid drugs for less than 3 months. RNA from PBMCs was the source of the TCR library. These same data were also listed under a study on T cells in Graves' hyperthyroidism and ophthalmopathy.

The input for sequencing was peripheral blood mononuclear cells (PBMCs), taken at new diagnosis, from a patient treated with antithyroid drugs. These receptors originate from a woman between 45 and 65 years old with Graves disease.

This clonotype came up many times. The chain carries TRBV10-1 and TRBJ2-1; D remains unclear. The CDR3 length is 14 residues. Trimming cost V 3 bases and J 0 bases, with 6 bases left between them. The germline V gene has CDR1 WNHNN and CDR2 SYGVQD (reference sequence). The CDR3 protein is CASSDSYSYNEQFF. Here the CDR3 DNA reads TGCGCCAGCAGTGATAGTTACTCCTACAATGAGCAGTTCTTC.

V is TRBV29-1 and J is TRBJ2-7, with 9 positions matching TRBD1. Unmatched junction bases numbered 4, after V lost 4 bases and J lost 6 bases. Germline-derived CDR1 and CDR2 are SQVTM and ANQGSEA. The length of the CDR3 is 12 residues. The CDR3 bases are TGCAGCGTTGTCGACAGGGGGTTCGAGCAGTACTTC. This codes for CSVVDRGFEQYF.